The rows below give T cell receptor beta chains drawn from one sample of a study of beta chain features in type 1 diabetes. Assay used: immunoSEQ multiplex PCR; TCRdb lists only in-frame clones, some missing. The profile shows 680,000 or so clones, 10% to 15% of them singletons. Sequenced sample: naive CD4+ T cells from blood. The receptor set was obtained from a man younger than 35 with type 1 diabetes. The CDR3 runs from the conserved cysteine through the conserved F or W. D genes are given only for firm matches. Clone size is stated in some rows and not others, as once, few, many or a class when expanded.

J gene,D gene,clone size,V gene,CDR3 protein,CDR3 DNA
TRBJ1-5,.,.,TRBV28,CASEDRQDSNQPQHF,TGTGCCAGCGAAGACAGGCAGGATAGCAATCAGCCCCAGCATTTT
TRBJ1-1,TRBD1,few,TRBV19,CASSIGDRDTEAFF,TGTGCCAGTAGTATTGGGGACAGGGACACTGAAGCTTTCTTT
TRBJ1-1,.,.,TRBV7-2,CASSLGSFTLKLFF,TGTGCCAGCAGCTTGGGGAGCTTCACACTGAAGCTTTTCTTT
TRBJ2-7,TRBD2,.,TRBV4-2,CASSQVRRASGEQYF,TGTGCCAGCAGCCAAGTCCGGAGGGCTAGCGGCGAGCAGTACTTC
TRBJ2-7,.,.,TRBV7-9,CASSSTTGSYEQYF,TGTGCCAGCAGCTCAACGACAGGCTCCTACGAGCAGTACTTC
TRBJ2-3,.,few,TRBV19,CASSVVGSGDTQYF,TGTGCCAGTAGTGTGGTTGGTTCGGGAGATACGCAGTATTTT
TRBJ2-5,.,few,TRBV2,CASSNGIQGETQYF,TGTGCCAGCAGTAACGGGATCCAAGGGGAGACCCAGTACTTC
TRBJ1-1,TRBD1,few,TRBV14,CASSQTEPGQGWRLNTEAFF,TGTGCCAGCAGCCAAACGGAGCCGGGACAGGGATGGAGGCTGAACACTGAAGCTTTCTTT
TRBJ2-2,.,.,TRBV28,CASSRYRDAGELFF,TGTGCCAGCAGTAGATACAGGGATGCCGGGGAGCTGTTTTTT
TRBJ1-3,TRBD1,.,TRBV9,CASSVFDRGSGNTIYF,TGTGCCAGCAGCGTTTTTGACAGGGGGTCTGGAAACACCATATATTTT
TRBJ2-5,.,few,TRBV6-6,CASTHGSQFRETQYF,TGTGCCAGCACTCACGGGTCACAGTTCAGGGAGACCCAGTACTTC
TRBJ2-7,.,few,TRBV25-1,CASSELSGPPGEQYF,TGTGCCAGCAGTGAATTGTCGGGACCCCCGGGCGAGCAGTACTTC
TRBJ2-1,.,few,TRBV5-4,CASSLESGGGEQFF,TGTGCCAGCAGCTTGGAGTCCGGAGGGGGTGAGCAGTTCTTC
TRBJ1-1,TRBD1,.,TRBV9,CASSVGGQPEGEAFF,TGTGCCAGCAGCGTAGGGGGACAGCCGGAGGGTGAAGCTTTCTTT
TRBJ2-7,TRBD1,.,TRBV30,CAWSLTGGRYEQYF,TGTGCCTGGAGTCTAACAGGGGGCAGGTACGAGCAGTACTTC
TRBJ2-2,.,.,TRBV29-1,CSVRQSQNTGELFF,TGCAGCGTAAGACAGTCCCAGAACACCGGGGAGCTGTTTTTT
TRBJ2-7,.,few,TRBV5-1,CASSLGADTYEQYF,TGCGCCAGCAGCTTGGGGGCGGATACCTACGAGCAGTACTTC
TRBJ2-5,TRBD1,.,TRBV7-9,CASRPRTGTLETQYF,TGTGCCAGCAGACCCCGGACAGGGACGTTGGAGACCCAGTACTTC
TRBJ2-3,TRBD2,few,TRBV10-3,CATRRLAGGPGTDTQYF,TGTGCCACCCGTCGACTAGCGGGGGGGCCGGGCACAGATACGCAGTATTTT